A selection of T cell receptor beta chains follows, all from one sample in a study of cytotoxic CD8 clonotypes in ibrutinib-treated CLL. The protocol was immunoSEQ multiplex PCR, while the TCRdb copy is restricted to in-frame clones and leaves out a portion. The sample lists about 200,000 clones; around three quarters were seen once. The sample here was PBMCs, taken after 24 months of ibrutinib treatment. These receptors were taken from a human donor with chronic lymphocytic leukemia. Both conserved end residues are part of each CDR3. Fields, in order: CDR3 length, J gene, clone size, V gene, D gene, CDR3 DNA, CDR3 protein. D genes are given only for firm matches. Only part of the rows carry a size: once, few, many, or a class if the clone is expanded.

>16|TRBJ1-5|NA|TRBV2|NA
TGTGCCAGCAGTGAATGGCGGGGCGTTAGCAATCAGCCCCAGCATTTT
CASSEWRGVSNQPQHF
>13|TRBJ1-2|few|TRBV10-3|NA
TGTGCCATCAGTTCGGGGGAGGCCTATGGCTACACCTTC
CAISSGEAYGYTF
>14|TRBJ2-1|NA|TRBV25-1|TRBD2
TGTGCCAGCAGTCCCGGGACTAGCGTACATGAGCAGTTCTTC
CASSPGTSVHEQFF
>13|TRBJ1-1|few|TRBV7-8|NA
TGTGCCAGCAGCTTGCCAGGGACCACTGAAGCTTTCTTT
CASSLPGTTEAFF
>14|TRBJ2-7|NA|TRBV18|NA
TGTGCCAGCTCACTGCTAATTAGCTCCTACGAGCAGTACTTC
CASSLLISSYEQYF
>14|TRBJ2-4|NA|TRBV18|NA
TGTGCCAGCTCACAGGGTGAGGCCAAAAACATTCAGTACTTC
CASSQGEAKNIQYF
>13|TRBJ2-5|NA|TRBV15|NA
TGTGCCACCAGCAGTGGACGGCTAGGGGCCCAGTACTTC
CATSSGRLGAQYF
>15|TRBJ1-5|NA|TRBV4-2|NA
TGTGCCAGCAGCCAAGATGGGGTAATCGATCAGCCCCAGCATTTT
CASSQDGVIDQPQHF
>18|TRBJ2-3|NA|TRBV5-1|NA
TGCGCCAGCAGCTTGGCCCAACCTGGGCAGGTTAGCACAGATACGCAGTATTTT
CASSLAQPGQVSTDTQYF
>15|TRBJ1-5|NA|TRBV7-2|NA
TGTGCCAGCAGCTTAGCGGCTGGCACTTATCAGCCCCAGCATTTT
CASSLAAGTYQPQHF
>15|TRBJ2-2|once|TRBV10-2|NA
TGCGCCAGCAGTGAGTCACCGGGGACCACCGGGGAGCTGTTTTTT
CASSESPGTTGELFF
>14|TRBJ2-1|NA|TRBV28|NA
TGTGCCAGCAGTTTCTGGCAGAGTTACAATGAGCAGTTCTTC
CASSFWQSYNEQFF
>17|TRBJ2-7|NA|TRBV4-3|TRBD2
TGCGCCAGCAGCCAAGATTCGATTGGCGGGGGCTCCTACGAGCAGTACTTC
CASSQDSIGGGSYEQYF
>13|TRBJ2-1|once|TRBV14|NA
TGTGCCAGCAGCCCCCTTAATGCTATTGAGCAGTTCTTC
CASSPLNAIEQFF
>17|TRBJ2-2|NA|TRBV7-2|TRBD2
TGTGCCAGCAGCTTAGGCGTTGCTAGCGGGAGATCCGGGGAGCTGTTTTTT
CASSLGVASGRSGELFF
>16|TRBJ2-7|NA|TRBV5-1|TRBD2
TGCGCCAGCAGCTTGGGGACTAGCGGGAGTCTCCACGAGCAGTACTTC
CASSLGTSGSLHEQYF
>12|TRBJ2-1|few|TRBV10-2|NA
TGCGCCAGCAGGCAAGGCTACAATGAGCAGTTCTTC
CASRQGYNEQFF
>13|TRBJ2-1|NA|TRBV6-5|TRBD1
TGTGCCAGCAGGAGAGGACAGGGCACTGAGCAGTTCTTC
CASRRGQGTEQFF
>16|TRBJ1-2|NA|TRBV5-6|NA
TGTGCCAGCAGCTTGGTCGAGGGGATTTGGGTCTATGGCTACACCTTC
CASSLVEGIWVYGYTF
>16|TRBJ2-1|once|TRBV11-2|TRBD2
TGTGCCAGCAGCTCCCCCCGGACTAGCGGCAGCAATGAGCAGTTCTTC
CASSSPRTSGSNEQFF
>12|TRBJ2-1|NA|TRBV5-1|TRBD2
TGCGCCAGCAGCTTGCCGGGGGGTGAGCAGTTCTTC
CASSLPGGEQFF
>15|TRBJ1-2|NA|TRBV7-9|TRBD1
TGTGCCAGCAGCCGAGACAGGGGTAGAAACTATGGCTACACCTTC
CASSRDRGRNYGYTF
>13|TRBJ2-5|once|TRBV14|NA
TGTGCCAGCAGCCAAGAGCCCGGGGAGACCCAGTACTTC
CASSQEPGETQYF
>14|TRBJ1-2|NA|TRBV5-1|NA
TGCGCCAGCAGGCCGGACGAGGACCGTCCCGGCTACACCTTC
CASRPDEDRPGYTF
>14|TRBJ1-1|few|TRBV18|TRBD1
TGTGCCAGCTCACTGGGACAGGCGAACACTGAAGCTTTCTTT
CASSLGQANTEAFF
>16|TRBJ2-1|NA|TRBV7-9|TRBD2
TGTGCCAGCAGCCCCCCCGGGGGGGGACGAGCGGGAGGAGCGTTCTTC
CASSPPGGGRAGGAFF
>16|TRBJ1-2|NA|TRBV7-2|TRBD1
TGTGCCAGCAGCTTGTACGGGGCAGGGGGAAACTATGGCTACACCTTC
CASSLYGAGGNYGYTF
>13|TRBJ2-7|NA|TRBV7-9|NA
TGTGCCAGCGGGCCTAGTGGGACCTACGAGCAGTACTTC
CASGPSGTYEQYF
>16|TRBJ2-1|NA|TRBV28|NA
TGTGCCAGCAGTTTTTACAGGGCGGGTTCCTACAATGAGCAGTTCTTC
CASSFYRAGSYNEQFF
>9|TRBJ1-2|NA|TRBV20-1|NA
TGCAGTGTGGAGGCTGGCTACACCTTC
CSVEAGYTF
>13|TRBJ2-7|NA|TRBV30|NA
TGTGCCTGGAGTGTACGGGGGGCGATCGAGCAGTACTTC
CAWSVRGAIEQYF
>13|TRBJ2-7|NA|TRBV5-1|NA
TGCGCCAGCAGCTTGGCCTCAAGGCGCGAGCAGTACTTC
CASSLASRREQYF
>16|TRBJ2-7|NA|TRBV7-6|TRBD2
TGTGCCAGCAGCTTATCTTTACGGACTAGCGGGAGTCTGCAGTACTTC
CASSLSLRTSGSLQYF
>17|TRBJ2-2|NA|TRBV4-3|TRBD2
TGCGCCAGCAGCCGCCGACTAGCGGACTCGAACACCGGGGAGCTGTTTTTT
CASSRRLADSNTGELFF
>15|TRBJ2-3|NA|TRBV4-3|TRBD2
TGCGCCAGCAGCCGGGAGGCAGCGGGAGGGAGTACGCAGTATTTT
CASSREAAGGSTQYF
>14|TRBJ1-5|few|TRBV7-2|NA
TGTGCCAGCAGCTTCAGGGAACGCAATCAGCCCCAGCATTTT
CASSFRERNQPQHF
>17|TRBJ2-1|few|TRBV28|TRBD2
TGTGCCAGCAGTTTAACCCCTCTAGCGGGAGCTTCGGATGAGCAGTTCTTC
CASSLTPLAGASDEQFF
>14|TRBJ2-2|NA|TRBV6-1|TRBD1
TGTGCCAGCAGCGACCCCAGGGGGCTCGGGGAGCTGTTTTTT
CASSDPRGLGELFF
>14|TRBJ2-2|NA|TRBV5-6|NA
TGTGCCAGCAGTAGGCGCCGAGACACCGGGGAGCTGTTTTTT
CASSRRRDTGELFF
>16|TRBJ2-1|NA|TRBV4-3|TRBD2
TGCGCCAGCAGCCAGCTAGCGGGAGTATCCGGCAATGAGCAGTTCTTC
CASSQLAGVSGNEQFF
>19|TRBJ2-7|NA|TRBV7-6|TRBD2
TGTGCCAGCAGCTTAGCGGCCCGGACTAGCGGGAGAGTCGGTTACGAGCAGTACTTC
CASSLAARTSGRVGYEQYF
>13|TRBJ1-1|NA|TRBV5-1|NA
TGCGCCAGCAGCTTGGGAGTGGGCACTGAAGCTTTCTTT
CASSLGVGTEAFF
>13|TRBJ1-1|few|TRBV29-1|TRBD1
TGCAGCGTTGAACGGGGACAGAGCACTGAAGCTTTCTTT
CSVERGQSTEAFF
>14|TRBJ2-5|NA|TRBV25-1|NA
TGTGCCAGCAGTGAATATGAAGTAGGCGAGACCCAGTACTTC
CASSEYEVGETQYF
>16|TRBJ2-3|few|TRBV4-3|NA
TGCGCCAGCAGCCAAGATCACGGTGATGGTACAGATACGCAGTATTTT
CASSQDHGDGTDTQYF
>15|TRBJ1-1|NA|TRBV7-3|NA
TGTGCCAGCAGCTTGACAGTCCTCGAGAGCACTGAAGCTTTCTTT
CASSLTVLESTEAFF
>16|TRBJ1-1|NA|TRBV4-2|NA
TGTGCCAGCAGCCAAGAACCGGGGTTGGGGAACACTGAAGCTTTCTTT
CASSQEPGLGNTEAFF
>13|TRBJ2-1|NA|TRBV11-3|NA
TGTGCCAGCAGCCGGCCCGGTACGCCCGAGCAGTTCTTC
CASSRPGTPEQFF
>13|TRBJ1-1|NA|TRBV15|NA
TGTGCCACCAGCACCGGGTTGAACACTGAAGCTTTCTTT
CATSTGLNTEAFF
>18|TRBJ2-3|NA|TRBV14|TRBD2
TGTGCCAGCAGCCAAGATTCCCCGACTAGCGGGAGGGCAGATACGCAGTATTTT
CASSQDSPTSGRADTQYF
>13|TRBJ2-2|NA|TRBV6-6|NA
TGTGCCAGCAGTTCCCGATGGACCGGGGAGCTGTTTTTT
CASSSRWTGELFF